These T cell receptor beta chains were read from a single sample in a study of blood T cell repertoires in COVID-19. Sequencing used immunoSEQ multiplex PCR; TCRdb keeps in-frame clones, though not all of them. The sample has 80,000 to 100,000 clones; about 86% are singletons. Sequenced input: peripheral blood. The origin of the receptors is an elderly woman in a cohort sampled during active or convalescent COVID-19. Each CDR3 is given with its conserved first and last residue.

V,J,CDR3
TRBV7-3,TRBJ2-1,CASSPQDRGSYNEQFF
TRBV6-5,TRBJ2-5,CASRKAGQETQYF
TRBV7-6,TRBJ1-5,CASSLLRGGPAGQPQHF
TRBV10-3,TRBJ1-1,CAISEGGTLNTEAFF
TRBV7-9,TRBJ1-2,CASSLWDREDYGYTF
TRBV6-1,TRBJ2-7,CASSEEGLGIYEQYF
TRBV29-1,TRBJ1-1,CSALGTGRTEAFF
TRBV6-5,TRBJ1-4,CASRRTGVDTEKLFF
TRBV6-4,TRBJ2-2,CASRAITGELFF
TRBV5-6,TRBJ1-1,CASSEGGSWTEAFF
TRBV29-1,TRBJ2-3,CSTNYRGATDTQYF
TRBV6-1,TRBJ1-4,CASSELEDRGGEKLFF
TRBV24-1,TRBJ2-7,CATRAGGPIEQYF
TRBV21-1,TRBJ1-1,CASRRSGVKTEAFF
TRBV5-1,TRBJ1-6,CASSFGQGNNSPLHF
TRBV30,TRBJ2-2,CAYGQGAKDTGELFF
TRBV11-2,TRBJ2-2,CASSLVGQGNTGELFF
TRBV18,TRBJ2-3,CASSPRLAVGTDTQYF
TRBV5-1,TRBJ2-7,CASSKGQTSSYEQYF
TRBV5-1,TRBJ1-2,CASSLTANYGYTF
TRBV28,TRBJ1-5,CASSSSGQPQHF
TRBV11-3,TRBJ2-2,CASSSRLAGGNTGELFF
TRBV3-1/TRBV3-2,TRBJ2-2,CASSHGLAGGSNTGELFF
TRBV28,TRBJ2-5,CASSLPRQGRETQYF
TRBV5-1,TRBJ2-1,CASSPGTSAYNEQFF
TRBV14,TRBJ1-1,CASSQAGGAFF
TRBV10-3,TRBJ1-6,CAISEGGTRNSPLHF
TRBV5-5,TRBJ2-1,CASSSGLAEYNEQFF
TRBV5-6,TRBJ1-6,CASSLIQGNNSPLHF
TRBV6-5,TRBJ2-5,CASSLAGGLRETQYF
TRBV5-1,TRBJ1-5,CASSLGGEQPQHF
TRBV5-1,TRBJ2-1,CASSLSRDRGRSYNEQFF
TRBV19,TRBJ1-4,CASSTQGARGEKLFF
TRBV30,TRBJ1-5,CAWSVQGNQPQHF
TRBV5-1,TRBJ2-5,CASSTGLVETQYF
TRBV5-8,TRBJ1-2,CASSPPGTGVNYGYTF
TRBV6-5,TRBJ2-7,CASSSPVLYEQYF
TRBV3-1/TRBV3-2,TRBJ2-7,CASSLQVAGPYEQYF
TRBV27,TRBJ1-2,CASSFRPGASAFYGYTF
TRBV5-8,TRBJ2-3,CASSLLSGLRTDTQYF
TRBV2,TRBJ1-5,CASSESWGQENQPQHF
TRBV9,TRBJ2-2,CASSSGLGTGELFF
TRBV7-3,TRBJ1-1,CASSLMAGEGTEAFF
TRBV5-1,TRBJ2-3,CASSGWTGNTDTQYF